The rows below give T cell receptor beta chains drawn from one sample of a study of blood T cell repertoires in COVID-19. The protocol was immunoSEQ multiplex PCR, while the TCRdb copy is restricted to in-frame clones and leaves out a portion. The sample has about 120,000 clones; 85% to 90% are singletons. Sequenced material: peripheral blood. These receptors were collected from a woman in her seventies with acute or convalescent COVID-19. The CDR3 runs from the conserved cysteine through the conserved F or W. Each record gives: clone size, J gene, V gene, D gene, CDR3 protein, CDR3 DNA. D genes are given only for firm matches. Not every row has a clone size; where given, it reads once, few, many or a size class.

- TRBJ1-3 TRBV28 - CASTLTYGLNTIYF TGTGCCAGCACCCTAACATACGGACTAAACACCATATATTTT
- TRBJ1-4 TRBV7-9 TRBD1 CASSPQGFRGTGKNFQLFF TGTGCCAGCAGCCCGCAGGGGTTTCGGGGGACAGGGAAGAATTTCCAACTGTTTTTT
- TRBJ1-6 TRBV2 TRBD1 CASRQAGGNSPLHF TGTGCCAGCAGACAAGCAGGGGGGAATTCACCCCTCCACTTT
- TRBJ2-3 TRBV2 TRBD1 CASSSRDRVTDTQYF TGTGCCAGCAGTTCGCGGGACAGGGTCACAGATACGCAGTATTTT
- TRBJ2-3 TRBV28 TRBD2 CASNPHGGDTQYF TGTGCCAGCAACCCTCACGGGGGGGATACGCAGTATTTT
- TRBJ1-2 TRBV30 - CAWSWESGYTF TGTGCCTGGAGTTGGGAGAGTGGCTACACCTTC
- TRBJ2-7 TRBV23-1 TRBD2 CASSQATSGSSYEQYF TGCGCCAGCAGTCAAGCGACTAGCGGGAGCTCCTACGAGCAGTACTTC
- TRBJ2-2 TRBV6-6 - CASSYSTGHSTGELFF TGTGCCAGCAGTTACTCGACGGGACACTCAACCGGGGAGCTGTTTTTT
once TRBJ2-2 TRBV18 - CASSPGPSNAGELFF TGTGCCAGCTCACCGGGCCCGTCGAACGCCGGGGAGCTGTTTTTT
- TRBJ1-1 TRBV7-3 - CASSPGGLNTEAFF TGTGCCAGCAGCCCCGGGGGTCTGAACACTGAAGCTTTCTTT
- TRBJ1-6 TRBV29-1 - CSVEGTPNSPLHF TGCAGCGTTGAGGGGACACCCAATTCACCCCTCCACTTT
- TRBJ1-4 TRBV6-5 - CASKFGAMDEKLFF TGTGCCAGCAAATTTGGGGCTATGGATGAAAAACTGTTTTTT
once TRBJ1-2 TRBV5-4 - CASSLGQRSYGYTF TGTGCCAGCAGCCTCGGACAGCGATCGTATGGCTACACCTTC
- TRBJ1-4 TRBV5-1 - CASSVAGEANEKLFF TGCGCCAGCAGCGTCGCCGGCGAGGCTAATGAAAAACTGTTTTTT
- TRBJ1-1 TRBV5-1 - CASRNSLNTEAFF TGCGCCAGCAGGAACAGCCTGAACACTGAAGCTTTCTTT
- TRBJ2-2 TRBV4-2 TRBD2 CASSQVSSGGNTGELFF TGTGCCAGCAGCCAAGTGTCTAGCGGGGGGAACACCGGGGAGCTGTTTTTT
- TRBJ2-7 TRBV5-6 TRBD1 CASSHGQGPYEQYF TGTGCCAGCAGCCACGGACAGGGTCCCTACGAGCAGTACTTC
- TRBJ1-1 TRBV6-2/TRBV6-3 - CASSEEQGWQAFF TGTGCCAGCAGCGAGGAACAGGGCTGGCAAGCTTTCTTT
- TRBJ1-3 TRBV4-2 TRBD1 CASSAPGTASGNTIYF TGTGCCAGCAGCGCGCCCGGGACAGCTTCTGGAAACACCATATATTTT
- TRBJ2-3 TRBV7-7 TRBD1 CASSFSTGGLDTQYF TGTGCCAGCAGCTTCTCGACAGGGGGCTTAGATACGCAGTATTTT
- TRBJ1-6 TRBV5-1 TRBD1 CASSPTTGGYSPLHF TGCGCCAGCAGCCCCACGACAGGGGGCTATTCACCCCTCCACTTT
- TRBJ2-7 TRBV5-6 TRBD1 CASRDRDRGSYEQYF TGTGCCAGCAGGGACCGGGACAGGGGCAGTTACGAGCAGTACTTC
- TRBJ2-1 TRBV3-1/TRBV3-2 - CASSEGPNEQFF TGTGCCAGCAGCGAGGGCCCCAATGAGCAGTTCTTC
- TRBJ1-2 TRBV28 - CASSFGSAGYTF TGTGCCAGCAGTTTTGGCAGCGCTGGCTACACCTTC
- TRBJ2-7 TRBV5-4 TRBD2 CASSFSGGGQSYEQYF TGTGCCAGCAGCTTTTCGGGCGGGGGGCAATCCTACGAGCAGTACTTC
few TRBJ2-3 TRBV30 - CAWSPSSLADTQYF TGTGCCTGGAGTCCCTCCTCCCTCGCAGATACGCAGTATTTT
- TRBJ2-7 TRBV19 - CASSQTRQDIEQYF TGTGCCAGTAGTCAAACCCGACAGGACATTGAGCAGTACTTC
- TRBJ2-5 TRBV5-4 - CASSFPQQGRLQETQYF TGTGCCAGCAGCTTCCCTCAACAAGGGAGGCTCCAAGAGACCCAGTACTTC
- TRBJ1-4 TRBV28 - CASSLGVEGKLFF TGTGCCAGCAGTTTAGGGGTTGAGGGAAAACTGTTTTTT
- TRBJ1-3 TRBV6-1 - CASSELGLSGNTIYF TGTGCCAGCAGTGAACTTGGCCTCTCTGGAAACACCATATATTTT
few TRBJ2-7 TRBV7-2 TRBD1 CASSNAEPAGGFEQYF TGTGCCAGCAGCAACGCAGAGCCGGCAGGGGGTTTCGAGCAGTACTTC
- TRBJ2-5 TRBV2 TRBD1 CATGGGRQETQYF TGCGCAACAGGGGGCGGGCGACAAGAGACCCAGTACTTC
- TRBJ2-1 TRBV3-1/TRBV3-2 TRBD2 CASSQDRGGLAGNEQFF TGTGCCAGCAGCCAAGATCGGGGGGGACTAGCGGGAAATGAGCAGTTCTTC
- TRBJ1-1 TRBV9 - CASSAQRGLNTEAFF TGTGCCAGCAGCGCCCAGCGGGGGCTCAACACTGAAGCTTTCTTT
- TRBJ2-5 TRBV29-1 TRBD1 CSVGTTGTGLKTQYF TGCAGCGTTGGGACAACCGGGACAGGGCTCAAGACCCAGTACTTC
- TRBJ1-3 TRBV5-1 TRBD1 CASSFDRAGNTIYF TGCGCCAGCAGCTTCGACAGGGCTGGAAACACCATATATTTT
- TRBJ2-7 TRBV2 TRBD2 CASSTLAGETYEQYF TGTGCCAGCAGTACTCTCGCGGGGGAGACCTACGAGCAGTACTTC
- TRBJ1-2 TRBV10-3 - CAISESSSGGSYGYTF TGTGCCATCAGTGAGTCGTCTTCAGGAGGGAGCTATGGCTACACCTTC
- TRBJ2-7 TRBV5-1 TRBD1 CASSFSTGNYYEQYF TGCGCCAGCAGCTTTTCGACAGGGAACTACTACGAGCAGTACTTC
- TRBJ2-3 TRBV9 TRBD2 CASSVTSGVVDTQYF TGTGCCAGCAGCGTGACTAGCGGGGTCGTAGATACGCAGTATTTT
- TRBJ2-3 TRBV28 - CASRTTRADTQYF TGTGCCAGCCGCACGACTAGAGCAGATACGCAGTATTTT
- TRBJ1-5 TRBV5-5 - CASSLGGAPNQPQHF TGTGCCAGCAGCTTGGGTGGAGCCCCGAATCAGCCCCAGCATTTT
- TRBJ2-7 TRBV2 - CASSDGSASSYEQYF TGTGCCAGCAGTGATGGCAGCGCAAGCTCCTACGAGCAGTACTTC
- TRBJ1-2 TRBV3-1/TRBV3-2 - CASSLQDYGYTF TGTGCCAGCAGCCTCCAGGACTATGGCTACACCTTC
few TRBJ2-7 TRBV7-9 - CASSARTVGANEQYF TGTGCCAGCAGCGCCCGGACAGTTGGTGCGAACGAGCAGTACTTC
- TRBJ1-2 TRBV28 - CASRRGARGYTF TGTGCCAGCAGACGGGGGGCGCGAGGCTACACCTTC
once TRBJ2-2 TRBV2 - CASSAAAPGELFF TGTGCCAGCAGTGCCGCGGCCCCCGGGGAGCTGTTTTTT
- TRBJ2-1 TRBV9 TRBD2 CASSPGLANEQFF TGTGCCAGCAGCCCGGGACTAGCGAATGAGCAGTTCTTC
- TRBJ1-1 TRBV5-1 TRBD1 CASSLGPRGGRGEAFF TGCGCCAGCAGCTTGGGGCCCCGAGGGGGCCGTGGTGAAGCTTTCTTT
- TRBJ1-2 TRBV28 TRBD1 CASSRITGGARGYTF TGTGCCAGCAGCCGTATTACAGGGGGCGCCAGGGGCTACACCTTC
- TRBJ1-6 TRBV11-3 - CASSLATSSYNSPLHF TGTGCCAGCAGCTTAGCAACGAGCTCCTATAATTCACCCCTCCACTTT
- TRBJ2-7 TRBV9 TRBD2 CASSVASGVSYEQYF TGTGCCAGCAGCGTAGCTAGCGGGGTCTCCTACGAGCAGTACTTC
- TRBJ1-3 TRBV5-1 TRBD1 CASSPSTGGGRGNTIYF TGCGCCAGCAGCCCCTCGACAGGGGGCGGACGTGGAAACACCATATATTTT
few TRBJ2-1 TRBV6-5 TRBD2 CASRLAEYNEQFF TGTGCCAGCAGACTAGCGGAATACAATGAGCAGTTCTTC
- TRBJ2-1 TRBV9 TRBD2 CASSVGGSGGAYNEQFF TGTGCCAGCAGCGTAGGAGGTAGCGGGGGGGCATACAATGAGCAGTTCTTC
- TRBJ2-7 TRBV14 - CASSQEVGGGLYEQYF TGTGCCAGCAGCCAAGAAGTAGGGGGGGGCCTCTACGAGCAGTACTTC
- TRBJ2-2 TRBV27 TRBD1 CASRRDRGSTGELFF TGTGCCAGCAGGCGGGACAGGGGGTCAACTGGGGAGCTGTTTTTT
- TRBJ2-7 TRBV2 TRBD1 CASRIGQGSDEQYF TGTGCCAGCAGGATAGGACAGGGGAGCGACGAGCAGTACTTC